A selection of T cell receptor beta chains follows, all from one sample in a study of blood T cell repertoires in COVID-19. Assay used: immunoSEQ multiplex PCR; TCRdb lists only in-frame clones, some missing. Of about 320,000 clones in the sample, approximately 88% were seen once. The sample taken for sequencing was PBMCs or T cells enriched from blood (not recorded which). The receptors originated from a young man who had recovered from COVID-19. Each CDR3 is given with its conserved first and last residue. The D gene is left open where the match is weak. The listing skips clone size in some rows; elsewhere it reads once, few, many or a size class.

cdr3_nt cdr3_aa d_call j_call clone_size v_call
TGTGCCAGCAGCGGACTAGCGGGGGCCTCCTACGAGCAGTACTTC CASSGLAGASYEQYF TRBD2 TRBJ2-7 - TRBV6-5
TGTGCCAGCACCCTACGACAGGGTGGGGGAGCGGAAAAACTGTTTTTT CASTLRQGGGAEKLFF TRBD1 TRBJ1-4 - TRBV7-9
TGTGCCAGCAGCTTGACCGGGACAGGGAACACTGAAGCTTTCTTT CASSLTGTGNTEAFF TRBD1 TRBJ1-1 - TRBV5-5
TGTGCCAGCAGCCCCGGACTAGGGAACACCGGGGAGCTGTTTTTT CASSPGLGNTGELFF TRBD2 TRBJ2-2 - TRBV7-7
TGTGCCAGCACTCGAGGACAGGGCGAGACAGATACGCAGTATTTT CASTRGQGETDTQYF TRBD1 TRBJ2-3 - TRBV2
TGTGCCAGCAGCGACCCGGGACAGGGGACAGATACGCAGTATTTT CASSDPGQGTDTQYF TRBD1 TRBJ2-3 - TRBV2
TGCGCCAGCAGCCAATCCGACACGACTAACTATGGCTACACCTTC CASSQSDTTNYGYTF - TRBJ1-2 once TRBV4-1
TGTGCCAGCACGCCAGGGGGGCGCGAGCAGTACTTC CASTPGGREQYF - TRBJ2-7 - TRBV5-4
TGTGCCAGCAGCCAAGGGAGAGCGGCACAGCAGTACTTC CASSQGRAAQQYF - TRBJ2-7 - TRBV14
TGTGCCAGCAGCTTAGGGGGTGCGGGGGGGCCGGAAGAGACCCAGTACTTC CASSLGGAGGPEETQYF TRBD2 TRBJ2-5 - TRBV7-6
TGTGCCAGCAGCGTATGGGGGGATTACACTGAAGCTTTCTTT CASSVWGDYTEAFF - TRBJ1-1 - TRBV9
TGTGCCAGCAGTTTCTCCGGGTCCTCTGGAAACACCATATATTTT CASSFSGSSGNTIYF - TRBJ1-3 once TRBV27
TGTGCCAGCAGCTTCGGGGACAGTGCATGGTGGGATACGCAGTATTTT CASSFGDSAWWDTQYF TRBD1 TRBJ2-3 few TRBV7-9
TGTGCCAGCAGCTTCCAACAAGACAATGAGCAGTTCTTC CASSFQQDNEQFF - TRBJ2-1 - TRBV7-3
TGCGCCAGCACCCCTGGACAGGGGACCACTGAAGCTTTCTTT CASTPGQGTTEAFF TRBD1 TRBJ1-1 - TRBV5-1
TGTGCCAGCAGCATCAGCTATGGCTACACCTTC CASSISYGYTF - TRBJ1-2 - TRBV6-2/TRBV6-3
TGTGCCAGCAAAAATACAGGGCGCTATGGCTACACCTTC CASKNTGRYGYTF - TRBJ1-2 - TRBV27
TGTGCCAGTGCCTCAGCGGGGGTGGAGACCCAGTACTTC CASASAGVETQYF TRBD2 TRBJ2-5 - TRBV19
TGTGCCAGCAGTTTGCGGGGCCCCCAAGAGACCCAGTACTTC CASSLRGPQETQYF - TRBJ2-5 - TRBV28
TGTGCCAGCAGTTACGGGACAGGGCAGGGCTACACCTTC CASSYGTGQGYTF TRBD1 TRBJ1-2 - TRBV28
TGTGCCAGCAGCTTGGCTCCGGGACAGGGGGCCCACAATGAGCAGTTCTTC CASSLAPGQGAHNEQFF TRBD1 TRBJ2-1 - TRBV11-2
TGTGCCAGCAGCCTAACGGGCGGGGGCCAAGAGACCCAGTACTTC CASSLTGGGQETQYF TRBD2 TRBJ2-5 few TRBV5-5
TGTGCCAGCTCGCGGTTCGGCGAAGAGACCCAGTACTTC CASSRFGEETQYF - TRBJ2-5 - TRBV6-5
TGTGCCAGCAGCGCCCAGGGACAGGGCATTAGGGGCTACACCTTC CASSAQGQGIRGYTF TRBD1 TRBJ1-2 - TRBV9
TGCGCCAGCAGCCATTCTAGCGGGGAGTCCTACAATGAGCAGTTCTTC CASSHSSGESYNEQFF TRBD2 TRBJ2-1 few TRBV4-1
TGTGCCAGCAGCCAAGATCCCAGGGGGAACTATGGCTACACCTTC CASSQDPRGNYGYTF TRBD1 TRBJ1-2 - TRBV3-1/TRBV3-2
TGCAGCGTTGAAAAGACAGGGGTTAATGAAAAACTGTTTTTT CSVEKTGVNEKLFF TRBD1 TRBJ1-4 - TRBV29-1
TGTGCCAGCAGTCCATGGGACAGGGGGAACGATGGCTACACCTTC CASSPWDRGNDGYTF TRBD1 TRBJ1-2 once TRBV28
TGTGCCAGCTCACCAGAGCCCCCGGGACAACGCACTAAGGATGAGCAGTTCTTC CASSPEPPGQRTKDEQFF - TRBJ2-1 - TRBV18
TGCAGTGCGATAGACCAGGGGACCCAGTACTTC CSAIDQGTQYF - TRBJ2-5 - TRBV20-1
TGCAGTGCTAGTAACACAGGGGGTGGGGAGACCCAGTACTTC CSASNTGGGETQYF TRBD1 TRBJ2-5 once TRBV20-1